This T cell receptor (beta chain) was documented in a study of T cells in women clearing cervical HPV infection. Overall study context: Control women cleared a single incident HPV16 infection within 12 months. Case blood was drawn when the lesion was first found; control blood after infection became undetectable. Study-wide findings and caveats: Controls had more TRBV6-7 (0.16%) than cases (around 0.11%).

Comment on this clone: Its antigen is unknown. The missing CDR3 end, 3 residues past where the read stops, is filled in from the germline J gene.

TCRdb's copy holds only in-frame clones and misses some; the assay was immunoSEQ multiplex PCR. This sample's table reports about 36,000 clones. CDR1 is SGHNT, CDR2 YYREEE, per germline (reference sequence). The length of the CDR3 is 16 residues. Between the trimmed V and J ends, which lost 3 bases and 1 base, there was a span of 15 bases. The chain is built from TRBV5-4 and TRBJ2-3, with a tentative D call TRBD2 (5 bases). Sample: blood buffy coat. The clonotype was recovered from a woman between 18 and 70 years old with a cervical HPV16 infection that either progressed to CIN3+ or cleared (not recorded which). The CDR3: CASSSPGGAGTDTQYF. The sequenced part of the CDR3 DNA is TGTGCCAGCAGCTCCCCTGGTGGAGCGGGCACAGATACG.